The 20 T cell receptor beta chains below come from one sample, sequenced in a study of T cell repertoires in cytomegalovirus infection. No antigens are known for them. TCRdb analysed the reads with MiXCR anew, one entry per CDR3 protein. The sample carries around 430,000 distinct CDR3 sequences, under 45% recorded once. This specimen was cultured PBMCs, taken from culture after CMV antigen stimulation. The receptors here all came from a human donor in good health (CMV status not recorded). Some clones in this sample may be carry-over from other donors' samples.

The V gene is TRBV7-6, the J gene TRBJ2-3; D is uncertain. The CDR3 loop spans 12 amino acids. Germline CDR1 SGHVS, CDR2 FNYEAQ. V dropped 6 bases and J dropped 6 bases, with 10 bases sitting between them. The CDR3 DNA is TGTGCCAGCAGTCCCAAGGGTGATACGCAGTATTTT. Its translation: CASSPKGDTQYF.

In this sample, this clonotype turned up a few times. The chain links TRBV12-3 or TRBV12-4 to TRBJ2-7; D is possibly TRBD1 (5 bases). The ends were cut back, 2 bases at V and 3 bases at J, with 11 bases in the middle. This CDR3 has 14 residues. Here the CDR3 DNA reads TGTGCCAGCAGTTTAAAAGGGGTTGGCTACGAGCAGTACTTC. The encoded protein is CASSLKGVGYEQYF.

The chain has TRBV29-1 and TRBJ1-5; 8 bases align to TRBD1. The CDR3 totals 14 residues. V lost 0 bases and J lost 6; bases outside the gene matches: 4. From germline, CDR1 is SQVTM and CDR2 ANQGSEA. The CDR3 loop reads CSVEDKQGGQPQHF. The CDR3 DNA reads TGCAGCGTTGAAGACAAACAGGGGGGTCAGCCCCAGCATTTT. The complete variable domain, with remaining parts taken from reference TRBV29-1 and TRBJ1-5, reads SAVISQKPSRDICQRGTSLTIQCQVDSQVTMMFWYRQQPGQSLTLIATANQGSEATYESGFVIDKFPISRPNLTFSTLTVSNMSPEDSSIYLCSVEDKQGGQPQHFGDGTRLSIL.

The sample holds a few counts of this clonotype. The V gene is TRBV11-2, the J gene TRBJ2-3; D not resolved. The V and J ends lost 5 bases and 5 bases respectively, with 11 bases between them. The CDR3 spans 13 residues. Germline CDR1 reads SGHAT; CDR2 reads FQNNGV. CDR3 protein: CASSRGGLDTQYF. CDR3 nucleotide sequence: TGTGCCAGCAGCCGAGGCGGTCTAGATACGCAGTATTTT.

This clonotype was counted between two and nine times. The chain employs TRBV7-2 and TRBJ2-1, with 8 nucleotides matching TRBD2. The germline CDR1 and CDR2 sequences are SGHTA and FQGNSA. CDR3 size: 14 residues. Trimming removed 5 bases from V and 9 bases from J; junction bases left unmatched: 9. The CDR3 region has the DNA TGTGCCAGCAGCCGGAGCGGGGGATTAAGTGAGCAGTTCTTC. The encoded protein is CASSRSGGLSEQFF.

This clonotype was recorded a few times. V usage is TRBV20-1 and J usage is TRBJ1-1; D not resolved. V lost 8 bases and J lost 7, with 26 bases in between. CDR3 length: 15 amino acids. Germline loops: CDR1 DFQATT, CDR2 SNEGSKA (reference sequence). In nucleotides, the CDR3 is TGCAGTCCTAAGGATGGTGGGCCTTCAGACGATGAAGCTTTCTTT. Its translation is CSPKDGGPSDDEAFF.

This chain joins TRBV6-8 and TRBJ2-7; D unresolved. V lost 5 bases, J lost 2 bases, and 10 bases lay in between. Germline-derived CDR1 and CDR2 are MNHGY and SAAAGT. The CDR3 has 13 residues. The CDR3 loop is CASSRAVAYEQYF. In DNA, the CDR3 is TGTGCCAGCAGTAGGGCCGTCGCCTACGAGCAGTACTTC.

The CDR3 sequence is CASSSIAGVGGETQYF. Here the CDR3 DNA reads TGTGCCAGCAGCTCAATAGCGGGAGTTGGGGGAGAGACCCAGTACTTC. This sequence joins TRBV7-9 and TRBJ2-5; 9 bases agree with TRBD2. After removal of 4 bases from V and 4 bases from J, the junction contained 10 bases not matched to a gene. The CDR3 sequence is 16 residues long. The germline V gene encodes CDR1 SEHNR and CDR2 FQNEAQ (reference sequence).

CDR3 amino acids: CSAPFPGLIQDEQYF. The CDR3 nucleotides read TGCAGTGCGCCCTTTCCGGGACTCATTCAGGACGAGCAGTACTTC. The rearrangement joins TRBV20-1 to TRBJ2-7, with D tentatively TRBD2 (6 bases). This CDR3 spans 15 amino acids. In germline, CDR1 is DFQATT, CDR2 SNEGSKA (reference sequence). V dropped 6 bases and J dropped 5 bases, with 23 bases sitting between them.

The V gene is TRBV7-8, the J gene TRBJ2-5; possibly TRBD1 or TRBD2 for D (6 bases each). CDR1 is SGHVS and CDR2 is FQNEAQ in the germline V gene. The length of the CDR3 is 14 residues. V dropped 1 base and J dropped 5 bases, with 11 bases sitting between them. The CDR3 coding sequence is TGTGCCAGCAGCTTAGGGGGGGCGCATGAGACCCAGTACTTC. It encodes CASSLGGAHETQYF.

The rearrangement uses TRBV19 and TRBJ1-3; D gene ambiguous. The CDR3 is 17 amino acids. Trimming shortened V by 1 base and J by 0 bases, and 13 bases separated the two germline ends. Germline V gene lookup returns CDR1 LNHDA and CDR2 SQIVND (reference sequence). The CDR3 DNA follows: TGTGCCAGTAGTATAGGCCTTCGGGTCCTCTCTGGAAACACCATATATTTT. Translation: CASSIGLRVLSGNTIYF.

This clonotype was seen more than once but under ten times. The chain is built from TRBV5-5 and TRBJ1-2; 9 positions agree with TRBD1. V dropped 4 bases and J dropped 5; count of bases not matched to a gene: 6. Germline V gene lookup returns CDR1 SGHKS and CDR2 YYEKEE (reference sequence). This CDR3 is 14 amino acids long. DNA of the CDR3: TGTGCCAGCAGCCCCTGGACAGGGGTGTATGGCTACACCTTC. This translates into CASSPWTGVYGYTF.

This chain uses TRBV19 with TRBJ2-5; 9 bases line up with TRBD1. Trimming removed 6 bases from V and 0 bases from J; junction bases left unmatched: 14. This CDR3 spans 18 amino acids. Germline-derived CDR1 and CDR2 are LNHDA and SQIVND (reference sequence). CDR3 nucleotides: TGTGCCAGTAGCCCTAGGACAGGGGCCCAACTAGACCAAGAGACCCAGTACTTC. The encoded protein is CASSPRTGAQLDQETQYF.

This clonotype has just a few counts. The chain has TRBV6-1 and TRBJ2-4; 10 bases match TRBD1. V was clipped by 5 bases and J by 4 bases; unmatched bases: 5. Germline V gene sequence: CDR1 MNHNS, CDR2 SASEGT. This CDR3 comprises 15 residues. The CDR3 sequence: CASSRAGQGKNIQYF. CDR3 coding DNA: TGTGCCAGCAGTAGAGCGGGACAGGGGAAAAACATTCAGTACTTC.

The chain links TRBV19 to TRBJ2-1, with unresolved D. The V end was cut by 1 base, the J end by 9 bases, with 10 bases between. In germline, CDR1 is LNHDA, CDR2 SQIVND (reference sequence). The CDR3 covers 13 residues. The CDR3 sequence is CASSIGQLTEQFF. The CDR3 DNA is TGTGCCAGTAGTATAGGTCAGTTGACTGAGCAGTTCTTC.

The chain links TRBV20-1 to TRBJ2-1; D is uncertain. Looked up from germline, CDR1 is DFQATT and CDR2 is SNEGSKA (reference sequence). This CDR3 region has 16 residues. The V gene lost 0 bases and the J gene lost 5 bases, with 17 bases spanning the gap. CDR3 protein: CSARDQAAWAHNEQFF. The CDR3 DNA sequence: TGCAGTGCTAGAGATCAAGCCGCGTGGGCACACAATGAGCAGTTCTTC.

V is TRBV7-2 and J is TRBJ2-7; tentatively, D is TRBD1 (5 bases). Germline V gene lookup returns CDR1 SGHTA and CDR2 FQGNSA. This CDR3 region has 12 residues. V was cut by 5 bases and J by 5 bases, with 10 bases left in between. The CDR3: CASSQTGNEQYF. CDR3 DNA: TGTGCCAGCAGCCAAACAGGAAACGAGCAGTACTTC.

This rearrangement joins TRBV19 to TRBJ2-7, with no clear D. Germline loops: CDR1 LNHDA, CDR2 SQIVND (reference sequence). The CDR3 spans 13 residues. Trimming removed 2 bases from V and 5 bases from J, with 10 bases in between. The CDR3 coding sequence is TGTGCCAGTAGTATATCTACTTTGGACGAGCAGTACTTC. This encodes CASSISTLDEQYF.

The V gene is TRBV27, the J gene TRBJ1-2; maybe TRBD1 (5 bases). Trimming took 1 base from V and 8 from J, leaving 14 bases between them. The CDR3 is 14 amino acids. Germline-derived CDR1 and CDR2 are MNHEY and SMNVEV (reference sequence). The CDR3, as DNA: TGTGCCAGCAGTTTATGGGGGACCGACGGGGGCTACACCTTC. It yields the protein CASSLWGTDGGYTF.

The rearrangement joins TRBV7-2 to TRBJ2-1; TRBD2 matches at 8 bases. The trim removed 0 bases at V and 9 bases at J, leaving 7 bases unmatched. This CDR3 has 15 amino acids. Germline V gives CDR1 SGHTA, CDR2 FQGNSA. The CDR3 sequence: CASSLAHFSGTEQFF. In nucleotides, the CDR3 is TGTGCCAGCAGCTTAGCCCATTTTAGCGGGACTGAGCAGTTCTTC.